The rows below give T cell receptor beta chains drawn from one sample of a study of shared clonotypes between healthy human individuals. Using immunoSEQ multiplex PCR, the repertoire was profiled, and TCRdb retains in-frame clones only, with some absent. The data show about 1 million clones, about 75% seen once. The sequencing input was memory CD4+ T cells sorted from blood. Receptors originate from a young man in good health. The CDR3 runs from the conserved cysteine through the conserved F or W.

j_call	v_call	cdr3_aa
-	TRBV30	CAWAGNSYEQYF
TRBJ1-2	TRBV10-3	CAIGLRGLTGGYGYTF
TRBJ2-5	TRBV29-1	CSVEFPGYGGETQYF
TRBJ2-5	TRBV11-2	CASSWNTLRESETQYF
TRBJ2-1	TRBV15	CATSREYGTGPYNEQFF
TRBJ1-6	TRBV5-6	CASNRPGQYNSPLHF
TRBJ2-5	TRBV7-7	CASRPSGGGETQYF
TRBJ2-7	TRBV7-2	CASSLAGDLGKQYF
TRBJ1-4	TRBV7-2	CASSLKGLAHEKLFF
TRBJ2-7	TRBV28	CATGSPKDYEQYF
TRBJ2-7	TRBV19	CASTGGDRDSSEQYF
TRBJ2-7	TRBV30	CAWSGAGGLSSYEQYF
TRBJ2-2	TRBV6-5	CASSSLRQGRTGELFF
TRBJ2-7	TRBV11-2	CASSFGQGVNEQYF